Below, 19 T cell receptor beta chains from the same sample are listed, as sequenced in a study of response to subunit inactivated influenza vaccine. Each CDR3 protein gets one entry after TCRdb re-called the RT-PCR reads with MiXCR. The data show roughly 620,000 distinct CDR3 sequences, around 11% seen once. This sample also belongs to another study, concerning T cells expressing NK-cell markers. That investigation notes: Production of TCR beta cDNA relied on 5'RACE template switching with UMIs.

The source material was PBMCs from blood, sampled on the day of vaccination. The receptors come from a man aged 50-60 years who received an inactivated influenza vaccine.

The chain couples TRBV25-1 to TRBJ2-3; 8 bases line up with TRBD2. With 4 bases clipped from V and 5 bases from J, the junction kept 5 bases outside the gene matches. The CDR3 covers 14 residues. Germline V lookup: CDR1 MGHDK, CDR2 SYGVNS. DNA for the CDR3: TGTGCCAGCAGTGTCGAGCGGGAGCTAGATACGCAGTATTTT. The encoded protein is CASSVERELDTQYF.

This clonotype was counted a few times. The V gene is TRBV5-1, the J gene TRBJ1-1, with D hard to call. Trimming pared 0 bases from V and 6 bases from J, leaving 12 bases between. Germline-derived CDR1 and CDR2 are SGHRS and YFSETQ. The CDR3 contains 14 residues. CDR3 in amino acids: CASSLGQNFAEAFF. The CDR3 coding sequence is TGCGCCAGCAGCTTGGGGCAGAACTTTGCTGAAGCTTTCTTT.

The chain recombines TRBV5-5 with TRBJ2-7; 8 nucleotides align to TRBD2. The CDR3 runs 14 residues. Germline V gene data show CDR1 as SGHKS and CDR2 as YYEKEE (reference sequence). With 2 bases clipped from V and 6 bases from J, the junction kept 7 bases outside the gene matches. This chain's CDR3 is CASSFRLAIAEQYF. In nucleotides, the CDR3 is TGTGCCAGCAGCTTTAGACTAGCGATTGCCGAGCAGTACTTC.

The genes are TRBV3-1 and TRBJ2-3; 9 positions agree with TRBD1. Germline loops: CDR1 LGHDT, CDR2 YNNKEL (reference sequence). The V segment lost 0 bases and the J segment 5 bases; nucleotides outside the gene matches: 6. There are 16 residues in the CDR3. The CDR3 DNA reads TGTGCCAGCAGCCAAGATCGAGGGACAGGGAAAGATACGCAGTATTTT. Its translation is CASSQDRGTGKDTQYF.

This clonotype was recorded a few times. The chain joins TRBV30 to TRBJ2-3, with 8 bases fitting TRBD1. Germline trimming cut 3 bases from V and 1 base from J; bases unmatched to any gene: 3. The CDR3 runs to 14 residues. Germline V gene data show CDR1 as GTSNPN and CDR2 as SVGIG (reference sequence). Here the CDR3 DNA reads TGTGCCTGGAGCGTGACAGGGGGCACAGATACGCAGTATTTT. It yields the protein CAWSVTGGTDTQYF. Full variable domain (remainder filled in from reference TRBV30 and TRBJ2-3): SQTIHQWPATLVQPVGSPLSLECTVEGTSNPNLYWYRQAAGRGLQLLFYSVGIGQISSEVPQNLSASRPQDRQFILSSKKLLLSDSGFYLCAWSVTGGTDTQYFGPGTRLTVL.

The chain employs TRBV18 and TRBJ2-2, with 7 bases identical to TRBD1. V lost 2 bases, J lost 4 bases, and 4 bases stayed unmatched. Germline CDR1 is KGHSH and CDR2 is LQKENI. The CDR3 extends over 15 amino acids. As DNA, the CDR3 is TGTGCCAGCTCACCAAGACAGGGTACCACCGGGGAGCTGTTTTTT. Its protein is CASSPRQGTTGELFF.

In this sample, this clonotype turned up a few times. The V call is TRBV28, the J call TRBJ2-7, with 8 bases that match TRBD2. Trimming cost V 6 bases and J 4 bases; bases outside gene matches: 5. The CDR3 runs 13 residues. Germline CDR1 MDHEN, CDR2 SYDVKM. Here the CDR3 reads CASSGTRTYEQYF. CDR3 nucleotides: TGTGCCAGCAGCGGGACTAGGACTTACGAGCAGTACTTC.

This clonotype turned up a few times. This rearrangement joins TRBV11-2 to TRBJ2-1, with TRBD2 identical over 7 bases. This CDR3 has 18 amino acids. V lost 5 bases, J lost 6 bases, and 19 bases stayed unmatched. Germline assignment: CDR1 SGHAT and CDR2 FQNNGV. CDR3 nucleotides: TGTGCCAGCAGCCCCGGCTGGGGCGGGAGCGACCCTGGCAATGAGCAGTTCTTC. Protein: CASSPGWGGSDPGNEQFF.

The chain carries TRBV4-3 and TRBJ1-6, with 7 bases lining up with TRBD1. CDR1 is LGHNA and CDR2 is YSLEER in the germline V gene. V shed 4 bases, J shed 0 bases, and the junction held 3 bases outside the gene matches. This CDR3 has 16 amino acids. The CDR3 sequence: CASSPDRNSYNSPLHF. The CDR3 DNA reads TGCGCCAGCAGCCCGGACAGGAACTCCTATAATTCACCCCTCCACTTT.

V is TRBV7-3 and J is TRBJ2-2; D gene uncertain. Germline loops: CDR1 SGHTA, CDR2 FQGTGA. The germline V and J ends were trimmed by 1 base and 5 bases, with 8 bases remaining between them. This CDR3 has 14 residues. The CDR3 coding sequence is TGTGCCAGCAGCTTAATGACCGCAACCGGGGAGCTGTTTTTT. Amino acid sequence: CASSLMTATGELFF.

The chain combines TRBV9 with TRBJ2-1, with 11 nucleotides matching TRBD2. The CDR3 sequence is 14 residues long. With V trimmed by 7 bases and J by 9 bases, 9 bases remained unmatched. Per germline, CDR1 SGDLS and CDR2 YYNGEE. The CDR3 sequence is CASGPSGRWVEQFF. In DNA, the CDR3 is TGTGCCAGCGGACCTAGCGGGAGGTGGGTTGAGCAGTTCTTC. Full variable domain (rest looked up from reference TRBV9 and TRBJ2-1): DSGVTQTPKHLITATGQRVTLRCSPRSGDLSVYWYQQSLDQGLQFLIQYYNGEERAKGNILERFSAQQFPDLHSELNLSSLELGDSALYFCASGPSGRWVEQFFGPGTRLTVL.

The table lists this clonotype with a few counts. V is TRBV2 and J is TRBJ2-7, with TRBD2 as a possible D gene (6 bases). CDR3 size: 15 residues. Germline CDR1 SNHLY, CDR2 FYNNEI. Trimming stripped 8 bases from V and 7 bases from J, with 24 bases between. CDR3 amino acids: CASEEGWEGWREQYF. CDR3 coding DNA: TGTGCCAGCGAGGAGGGGTGGGAAGGATGGCGGGAGCAGTACTTC.

This clonotype was seen more than once but under ten times. The chain uses TRBV14 and TRBJ2-2; no clear D. With 1 base removed from V and 0 bases from J, the gap between germline ends came to 12 bases. Looked up from germline, CDR1 is SGHDN and CDR2 is FVKESK. CDR3 length equals 17 residues. CDR3 nucleotides: TGTGCCAGCAGCCAAGTTTCTGGCACCGCGAACACCGGGGAGCTGTTTTTT. It encodes CASSQVSGTANTGELFF.

In regard to this clonotype: The DNA is omitted, as the CDR3 cannot be located on it reliably, and the CDR3 follows TCRdb's listing. This chain connects TRBV12-3 or TRBV12-4 to TRBJ1-1. The CDR3 spans 13 residues, counting both ends. CDR3 region: CASSFLENTEAFF.

The gene calls are TRBV6-1 and TRBJ2-1, with TRBD2 matching 14 bases. The CDR3 totals 18 residues. Germline values: CDR1 MNHNS, CDR2 SASEGT. With 8 bases clipped from V and 6 bases from J, the junction kept 15 bases outside the gene matches. The CDR3 DNA reads TGTGCCAGCTCATCCGGGACTAGCGGGAGAAGGTCCCTCAATGAGCAGTTCTTC. Protein sequence: CASSSGTSGRRSLNEQFF.

The chain couples TRBV29-1 to TRBJ2-7; 8 positions agree with TRBD1. Losses at the gene ends were 0 bases for V and 6 bases for J; bases not matched to a gene: 10. The CDR3 is 15 amino acids. Germline V gives CDR1 SQVTM, CDR2 ANQGSEA. The CDR3 protein is CSVEDEGQVFREQYF. CDR3 nucleotides: TGCAGCGTTGAAGATGAGGGACAGGTTTTTCGCGAGCAGTACTTC.

This clonotype was seen a few times. The chain uses TRBV20-1 and TRBJ1-5, with D uncertain. Deletions cut 3 bases from V and 3 bases from J, with 6 bases between. Germline assignment: CDR1 DFQATT and CDR2 SNEGSKA (reference sequence). The CDR3 has 12 amino acids. The CDR3 spells CSASQYNQPQHF. In DNA, the CDR3 is TGCAGTGCTAGCCAGTACAATCAGCCCCAGCATTTT.

This clonotype was seen repeatedly, ten times or more. The gene calls are TRBV29-1 and TRBJ1-1; tentatively, D is TRBD1 (6 bases). Germline-derived CDR1 and CDR2 are SQVTM and ANQGSEA. The CDR3 totals 14 residues. The V end was cut by 3 bases, the J end by 0 bases, with 11 bases between. The CDR3 here is CSVEGAYMNTEAFF. CDR3 DNA: TGCAGCGTTGAGGGGGCTTACATGAACACTGAAGCTTTCTTT.

The chain has TRBV7-2 and TRBJ1-4, with D perhaps matching TRBD1 (6 bases). Trimming stripped 5 bases from V and 8 bases from J, with 24 bases between. This CDR3 comprises 17 residues. Per the germline V gene, CDR1 is SGHTA and CDR2 is FQGNSA. CDR3 coding DNA: TGTGCCAGCAGCCATGCCCTCCGTACAGGGCTGGTCGAAAAACTGTTTTTT. Encoded protein: CASSHALRTGLVEKLFF.